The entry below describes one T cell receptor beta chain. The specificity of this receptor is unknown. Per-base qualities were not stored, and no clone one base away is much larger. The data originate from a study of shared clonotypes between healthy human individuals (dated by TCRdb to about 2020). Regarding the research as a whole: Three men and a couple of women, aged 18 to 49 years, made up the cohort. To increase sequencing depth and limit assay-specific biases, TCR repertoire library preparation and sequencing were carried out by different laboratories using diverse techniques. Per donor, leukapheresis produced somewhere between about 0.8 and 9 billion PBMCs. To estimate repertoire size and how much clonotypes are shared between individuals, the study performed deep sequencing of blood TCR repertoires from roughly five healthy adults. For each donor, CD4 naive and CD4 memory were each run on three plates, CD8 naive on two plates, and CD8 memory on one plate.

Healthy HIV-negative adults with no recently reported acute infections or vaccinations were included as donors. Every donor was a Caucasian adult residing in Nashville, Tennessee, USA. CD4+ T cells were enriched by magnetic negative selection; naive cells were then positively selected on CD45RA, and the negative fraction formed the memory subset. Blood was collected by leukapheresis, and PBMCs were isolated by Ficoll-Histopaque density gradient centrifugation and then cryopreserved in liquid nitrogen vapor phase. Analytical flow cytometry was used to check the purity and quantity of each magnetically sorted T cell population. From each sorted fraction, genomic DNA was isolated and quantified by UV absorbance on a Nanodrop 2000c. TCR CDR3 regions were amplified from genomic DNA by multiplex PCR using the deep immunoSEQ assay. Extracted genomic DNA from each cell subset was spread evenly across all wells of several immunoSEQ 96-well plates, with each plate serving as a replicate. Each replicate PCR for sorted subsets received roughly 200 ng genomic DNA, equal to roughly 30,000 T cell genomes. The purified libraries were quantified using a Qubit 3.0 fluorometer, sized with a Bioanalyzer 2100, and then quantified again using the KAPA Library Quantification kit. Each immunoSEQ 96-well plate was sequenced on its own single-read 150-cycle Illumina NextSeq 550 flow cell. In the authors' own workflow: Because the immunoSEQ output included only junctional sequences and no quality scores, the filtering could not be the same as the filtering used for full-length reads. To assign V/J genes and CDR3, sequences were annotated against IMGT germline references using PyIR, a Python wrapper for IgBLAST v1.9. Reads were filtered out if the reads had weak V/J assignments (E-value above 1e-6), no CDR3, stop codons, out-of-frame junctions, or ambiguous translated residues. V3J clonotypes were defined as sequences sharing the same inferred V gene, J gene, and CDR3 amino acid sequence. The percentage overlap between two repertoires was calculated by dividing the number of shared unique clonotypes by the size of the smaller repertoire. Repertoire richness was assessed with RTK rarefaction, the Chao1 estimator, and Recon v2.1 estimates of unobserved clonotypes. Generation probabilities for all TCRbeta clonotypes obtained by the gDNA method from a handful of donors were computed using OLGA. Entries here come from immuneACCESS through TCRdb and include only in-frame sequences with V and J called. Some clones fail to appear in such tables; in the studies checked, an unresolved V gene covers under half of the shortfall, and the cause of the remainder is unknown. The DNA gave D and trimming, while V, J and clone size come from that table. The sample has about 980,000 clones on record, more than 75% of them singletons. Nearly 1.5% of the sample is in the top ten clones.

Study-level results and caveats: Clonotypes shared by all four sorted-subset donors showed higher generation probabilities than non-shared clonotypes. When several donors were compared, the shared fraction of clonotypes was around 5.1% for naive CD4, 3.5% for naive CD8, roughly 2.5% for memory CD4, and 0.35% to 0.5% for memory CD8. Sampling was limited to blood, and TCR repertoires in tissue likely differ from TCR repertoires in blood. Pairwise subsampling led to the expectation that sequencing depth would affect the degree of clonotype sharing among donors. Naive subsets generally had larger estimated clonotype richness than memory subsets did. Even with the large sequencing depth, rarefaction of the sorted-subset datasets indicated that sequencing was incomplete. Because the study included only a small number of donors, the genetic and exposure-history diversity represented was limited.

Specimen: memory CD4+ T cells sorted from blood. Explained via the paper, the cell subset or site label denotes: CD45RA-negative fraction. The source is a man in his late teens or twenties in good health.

The DNA sequence follows: TGTGCCAGCAGCTTGACGGCGGGGGCTCGCTATACGCAGTATTTT. Translated, it reads CASSLTAGARYTQYF. Recombination joined TRBV7-3 with TRBJ2-3; TRBD2 is a weak D gene call, 7 bases matching. Via the germline V gene, CDR1 is SGHTA and CDR2 FQGTGA. The CDR3 numbers 15 residues from cysteine through phenylalanine. Of the read, only the CDR3 DNA is kept; its 45 bases are in frame from base 1. V is pared back by 3 bases and J by 7 bases, with 17 bases lying between the germline termini. Reference TRBV7-3 and TRBJ2-3 genes cover what lies past the CDR3, so the full variable domain is GAGVSQTPSNKVTEKGKYVELRCDPISGHTALYWYRQSLGQGPEFLIYFQGTGAADDSGLPNDRFFAVRPEGSVSTLKIQRTERGDSAVYLCASSLTAGARYTQYFGPGTRLTVL.